Following are 10 T cell receptor beta chains from one sample sequenced in a study of T cell responses to AZD1222 COVID-19 vaccine (dated by TCRdb to 2020 to 2023). In the paper's terms, the time point label means: baseline before first vaccination. Receptor libraries were prepared by the immunoSEQ multiplex PCR assay. Drawn from immuneACCESS, this table holds only the in-frame rearrangements with V and J called that TCRdb kept. Clones are partly lost; checked studies trace under half to an unresolved V gene and leave the rest unexplained. This sample has 110,000 to 150,000 clones in its table, and around nine tenths of those were observed once. The top ten constitute more than 3.5% of the sample. Sequenced here: peripheral blood, sampled on day 0 of AZD1222 vaccination. The origin of the receptors is an adult in good health.

The gene calls are TRBV27 and TRBJ2-2; unclear D gene. This CDR3 has 13 amino acids. The V gene lost 5 bases and the J gene lost 4 bases, with 8 bases spanning the gap. CDR1 MNHEY and CDR2 SMNVEV come from the germline V gene (reference sequence). The CDR3 nucleotides read TGTGCCAGCAGTCCCTCAGGCACCGGGGAGCTGTTTTTT. Amino acids: CASSPSGTGELFF.

As DNA, the CDR3 is TGCGCCAGCAGCTCTAGCGGGTCGAACACCGGGGAGCTGTTTTTT. Translated, it gives CASSSSGSNTGELFF. The V call is TRBV5-1, the J call TRBJ2-2, with TRBD2 identical over 8 bases. CDR1 and CDR2 (germline): SGHRS, YFSETQ. The CDR3 length is 15 residues. V dropped 3 bases and J dropped 0; count of bases not matched to a gene: 1. Full variable domain (missing parts from reference TRBV5-1 and TRBJ2-2): KAGVTQTPRYLIKTRGQQVTLSCSPISGHRSVSWYQQTPGQGLQFLFEYFSETQRNKGNFPGRFSGRQFSNSRSEMNVSTLELGDSALYLCASSSSGSNTGELFFGEGSRLTVL.

This clone was seen once. V is TRBV7-2 and J is TRBJ1-5, with D possibly being TRBD1 (6 bases). This CDR3 is built from 14 residues. Germline-derived CDR1 and CDR2 are SGHTA and FQGNSA. V lost 4 bases, J lost 6 bases, and 13 bases lay in between. This chain's CDR3 is CASSSRGGGQPQHF. The CDR3, as DNA: TGTGCCAGCAGCTCTAGGGGGGGAGGTCAGCCCCAGCATTTT.

The chain recombines TRBV2 with TRBJ1-2, with D possibly TRBD1 on 5 matching bases. CDR3 size: 16 residues. Trimming took off 5 bases at V and 3 bases at J, with 19 bases between the two ends. Germline V gene lookup returns CDR1 SNHLY and CDR2 FYNNEI. The CDR3 loop is CASSRRGEGIDYGYTF. CDR3 nucleotides: TGTGCCAGCAGTAGAAGAGGGGAGGGGATCGACTATGGCTACACCTTC.

The chain joins TRBV6-2 or TRBV6-3 to TRBJ2-3; D remains ambiguous. CDR3 length equals 12 residues. Germline-derived CDR1 and CDR2 are MNHEY and SVGEGT. V dropped 4 bases and J dropped 8 bases, with 10 bases sitting between them. CDR3 sequence (DNA): TGTGCCAGCAGTTGGATGCGTGGTACGCAGTATTTT. This sequence encodes CASSWMRGTQYF.

The V and J genes are TRBV11-2 and TRBJ2-7; TRBD2 might be the D (5 bases). Trimming shortened V by 3 bases and J by 3 bases, and 9 bases separated the two germline ends. The CDR3 runs to 13 residues. In germline, CDR1 is SGHAT, CDR2 FQNNGV. This CDR3 reads CASSFPAGYEQYF. The CDR3, as DNA: TGTGCCAGCAGCTTCCCCGCGGGCTACGAGCAGTACTTC.

The J gene is TRBJ1-5, the V gene TRBV6-2 or TRBV6-3; tentative D call: TRBD1 (6 bases). Germline values: CDR1 MNHEY, CDR2 SVGEGT. V lost 0 bases and J lost 1, with 10 bases in between. The CDR3 has 16 amino acids. DNA for the CDR3: TGTGCCAGCAGTTACTCGAGGAGGGGGAGCAATCAGCCCCAGCATTTT. Residues: CASSYSRRGSNQPQHF.

This chain links TRBV9 with TRBJ2-1; D uncertain. Germline-derived CDR1 and CDR2 are SGDLS and YYNGEE. The CDR3 extends over 13 amino acids. V was clipped by 0 bases and J by 9 bases, with 10 bases between them. CDR3 amino acids: CASSVVLVGEQFF. In DNA, the CDR3 is TGTGCCAGCAGCGTAGTCCTAGTCGGTGAGCAGTTCTTC.

CDR3 amino acids: CASSVAGSTDTQYF. CDR3 bases: TGTGCCAGCAGTGTAGCGGGAAGCACAGATACGCAGTATTTT. The chain combines TRBV28 with TRBJ2-3; TRBD2 agrees at 8 bases. Germline V gene sequence: CDR1 MDHEN, CDR2 SYDVKM. V was clipped by 5 bases and J by 0 bases; unmatched bases: 1. The length of the CDR3 is 14 residues.

The CDR3 DNA sequence: TGCGCCGCCGGGGAGGGGGGGACCTACAATGAGCAGTTCTTC. It encodes CAAGEGGTYNEQFF. This chain uses TRBV10-2 with TRBJ2-1; possibly TRBD2 for D (7 bases). The V end was cut by 11 bases, the J end by 2 bases, with 16 bases between. The CDR3 is 14 residues long. The germline V gene encodes CDR1 WSHSY and CDR2 SAAADI.